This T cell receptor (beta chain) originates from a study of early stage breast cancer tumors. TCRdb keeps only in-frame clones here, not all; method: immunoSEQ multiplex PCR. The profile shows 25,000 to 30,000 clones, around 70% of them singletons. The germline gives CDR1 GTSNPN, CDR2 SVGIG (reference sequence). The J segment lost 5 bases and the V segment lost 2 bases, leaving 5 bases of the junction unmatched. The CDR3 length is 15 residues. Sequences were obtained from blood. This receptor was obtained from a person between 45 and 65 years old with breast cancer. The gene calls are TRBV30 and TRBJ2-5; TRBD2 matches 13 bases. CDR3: CAWSLGLAGPETQYF. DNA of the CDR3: TGTGCCTGGAGTTTGGGACTAGCGGGACCTGAGACCCAGTACTTC.